The 17 T cell receptor beta chains given below trace back to one sample, sequenced in a study of cytomegalovirus exposure and HLA in healthy donors. The PCR made use of 60 Vbeta and 13 Jbeta primers. TCRdb's copy holds only in-frame clones and misses some; the assay was immunoSEQ multiplex PCR. The sample contains more than 30,000 clones, 55% to 80% of which appear only once. Sequencing was done on a sample of PBMCs. Receptors were obtained from a man aged 35-49 years in good health and CMV-seropositive.

V and J are TRBV6-1 and TRBJ1-2, with D maybe TRBD1 (6 bases). This CDR3 has 13 residues. CDR1 and CDR2 (germline): MNHNS, SASEGT. V was pared by 6 bases and J by 4 bases, with 12 bases between. Written as DNA, the CDR3 is TGTGCCAGCAGATCGACAGGTCCCTATGGCTACACCTTC. It translates to CASRSTGPYGYTF.

As to this clone: It is likely a read error, because the conserved phenylalanine at the end of the CDR3 is missing. The limits of the CDR3 on the DNA are not certain, so only TCRdb's listed CDR3 is given. The chain is built from TRBV21-1 and TRBJ1-1; the table's D call of TRBD1 was not tested on the DNA. TRBV21-1 is deemed a pseudogene. The CDR3 extends over 14 residues, inclusive of both ends. The CDR3 protein is CASNRTGANTEAFS.

V is TRBV4-1 and J is TRBJ2-1, with 9 bases matching TRBD1. Germline CDR1 is MGHRA and CDR2 is YSYEKL. The CDR3 runs to 15 residues. V lost 4 bases to trimming and J lost 9 bases; unmatched junction nucleotides: 10. The CDR3 is CASSPPKTGGIEQFF. The CDR3 bases are TGCGCCAGCAGCCCCCCGAAAACAGGGGGCATTGAGCAGTTCTTC.

This clone was seen more than once but under ten times. This chain connects TRBV7-9 to TRBJ1-2, with 9 bases identical to TRBD1. The V gene end was trimmed by 3 bases and the J gene end by 5 bases; junction bases not matched to a gene: 7. Looked up from germline, CDR1 is SEHNR and CDR2 is FQNEAQ (reference sequence). CDR3 length equals 15 residues. The CDR3 is CASSFNIQGAYGYTF. The CDR3 region has the DNA TGTGCCAGCAGCTTTAACATACAGGGGGCATATGGCTACACCTTC.

The chain employs TRBV5-1 and TRBJ2-1; 7 nucleotides match TRBD1. After removal of 0 bases from V and 4 bases from J, the junction contained 4 bases not matched to a gene. Germline V gives CDR1 SGHRS, CDR2 YFSETQ. This CDR3 is 15 amino acids long. The CDR3 DNA is TGCGCCAGCAGCTTGGTACAGGGGACATACAATGAGCAGTTCTTC. Its protein product is CASSLVQGTYNEQFF.

The V and J genes are TRBV11-3 and TRBJ2-6; 9 bases align to TRBD1. The CDR3 covers 17 residues. V lost 4 bases, J lost 4 bases, and 8 bases stayed unmatched. The germline V gene has CDR1 SGHNT and CDR2 YENEEA. The CDR3 here is CASSSSRDRAGANVLTF. The CDR3 coding sequence is TGTGCCAGCAGCTCGTCCCGGGACAGGGCCGGGGCCAACGTCCTGACTTTC.

The chain recombines TRBV7-9 with TRBJ1-4; 9 bases line up with TRBD1. V was clipped by 5 bases and J by 5 bases; unmatched bases: 3. The CDR3 consists of 14 residues. Germline V gene lookup returns CDR1 SEHNR and CDR2 FQNEAQ (reference sequence). The CDR3 reads CASSQTGGNEKLFF. CDR3 coding DNA: TGTGCCAGCAGCCAGACAGGGGGAAATGAAAAACTGTTTTTT.

The chain employs TRBV19 and TRBJ2-2; TRBD1 aligns across 9 bases. Germline loops: CDR1 LNHDA, CDR2 SQIVND (reference sequence). The CDR3 extends over 16 amino acids. The V and J ends lost 4 bases and 6 bases, in that order; junction bases with no gene match: 9. CDR3: CASSTPGQGGPGELFF. The CDR3, as DNA: TGTGCCAGTAGTACACCGGGACAGGGAGGCCCCGGGGAGCTGTTTTTT.

V usage is TRBV7-6 and J usage is TRBJ1-6; 8 bases fit TRBD1. The germline CDR1 and CDR2 sequences are SGHVS and FNYEAQ. Germline trimming cut 0 bases from V and 7 bases from J; bases unmatched to any gene: 2. This CDR3 contains 15 residues. The CDR3 spells CASSLAPGGNSPLHF. CDR3 coding DNA: TGTGCCAGCAGCTTAGCGCCAGGGGGCAATTCACCCCTCCACTTT. Variable domain in full (rest from reference TRBV7-6 and TRBJ1-6): GAGVSQSPRYKVTKRGQDVALRCDPISGHVSLYWYRQALGQGPEFLTYFNYEAQQDKSGLPNDRFSAERPEGSISTLTIQRTEQRDSAMYRCASSLAPGGNSPLHFGNGTRLTVT.

The chain links TRBV30 to TRBJ1-3, with 10 bases aligning to TRBD1. This CDR3 is 15 amino acids long. The germline CDR1 and CDR2 sequences are GTSNPN and SVGIG (reference sequence). With 5 bases clipped from V and 2 bases from J, the junction kept 6 bases outside the gene matches. CDR3 nucleotide sequence: TGTGCCTGGGGCCGGGACAGGGGAACTGGAAACACCATATATTTT. Its translation: CAWGRDRGTGNTIYF.

V and J are TRBV5-1 and TRBJ2-5; a weak D match, TRBD2 (6 bases). The V gene lost 4 bases and the J gene lost 4 bases, with 20 bases spanning the gap. Germline CDR1 and CDR2: SGHRS and YFSETQ. The CDR3 sequence is 16 residues long. DNA of the CDR3: TGCGCCAGCAGCCCTGGAGGGACGACTACGGGAGAGACCCAGTACTTC. Protein: CASSPGGTTTGETQYF.

This chain connects TRBV5-1 to TRBJ2-4; 12 bases align to TRBD2. CDR3 size: 20 residues. The germline V gene has CDR1 SGHRS and CDR2 YFSETQ. Trimming cost V 4 bases and J 1 base; bases outside gene matches: 15. The CDR3 is CASSLPLAGGGPEAKNIQYF. The DNA of the CDR3 is TGCGCCAGCAGCCTACCCCTAGCGGGGGGGGGTCCTGAGGCCAAAAACATTCAGTACTTC.

The chain carries TRBV4-1 and TRBJ1-6; D is undetermined. The CDR3 length is 17 residues. In germline, CDR1 is MGHRA, CDR2 YSYEKL. V lost 0 bases and J 0 bases, leaving 9 bases between the germline ends. For the CDR3, the DNA is TGCGCCAGCAGCCAAGAGGCCAGGAACTCCTATAATTCACCCCTCCACTTT. Its protein is CASSQEARNSYNSPLHF.

This clone is classed as medium-sized. The chain has TRBV6-1 and TRBJ2-1, with D unresolved. CDR1 and CDR2 (germline): MNHNS, SASEGT. The CDR3 has 13 amino acids. Trimming shortened V by 8 bases and J by 6 bases, and 14 bases separated the two germline ends. The CDR3 coding sequence is TGTGCCAGCCAACCCGAGGAGTTCAATGAGCAGTTCTTC. Amino acids: CASQPEEFNEQFF.

The V gene is TRBV5-4, the J gene TRBJ2-7, with 11 bases aligning to TRBD1. Germline-derived CDR1 and CDR2 are SGHNT and YYREEE (reference sequence). J lost 0 bases, V lost 4 bases, and 12 bases had no gene match. The length of the CDR3 is 18 residues. CDR3 sequence (DNA): TGTGCCAGCAGCACCGTTCGGACAGGGGGCTCCTTCTCCTACGAGCAGTACTTC. This codes for CASSTVRTGGSFSYEQYF.

This clone came up a few times. The genes are TRBV25-1 and TRBJ1-1; 9 nucleotides align to TRBD1. Looked up from germline, CDR1 is MGHDK and CDR2 is SYGVNS. V lost 4 bases to trimming and J lost 5 bases; unmatched junction nucleotides: 8. This CDR3 has 15 amino acids. CDR3 sequence (DNA): TGTGCCAGCAGTGGGACAGGGGTGCGTGTAACTGAAGCTTTCTTT. This gives the protein CASSGTGVRVTEAFF.

This clone was seen only a few times. The chain links TRBV20-1 to TRBJ2-3; D unclear. V was trimmed by 4 bases and J by 5 bases, leaving 7 bases between them. The CDR3 has 11 residues. CDR1 is DFQATT, CDR2 SNEGSKA, per germline (reference sequence). The CDR3 spells CSATERDTQYF. The CDR3 DNA reads as TGCAGTGCTACCGAGCGAGATACGCAGTATTTT.